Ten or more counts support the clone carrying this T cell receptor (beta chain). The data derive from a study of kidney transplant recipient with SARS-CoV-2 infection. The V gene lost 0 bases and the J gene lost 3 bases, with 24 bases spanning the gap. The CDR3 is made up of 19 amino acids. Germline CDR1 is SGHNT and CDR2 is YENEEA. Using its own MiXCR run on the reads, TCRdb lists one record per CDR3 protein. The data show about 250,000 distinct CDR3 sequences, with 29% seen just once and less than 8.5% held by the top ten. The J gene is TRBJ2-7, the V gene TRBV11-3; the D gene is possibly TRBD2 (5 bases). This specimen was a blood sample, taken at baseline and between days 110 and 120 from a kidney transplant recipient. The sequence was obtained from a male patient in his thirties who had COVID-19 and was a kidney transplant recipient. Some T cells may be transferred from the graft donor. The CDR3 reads CASSLEVRIGVKSDYEQYF. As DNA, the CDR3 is TGTGCCAGCAGCTTAGAAGTCAGGATCGGGGTTAAATCGGACTACGAGCAGTACTTC.